These T cell receptor beta chains were read from a single sample in a study of blood T cells in healthy people across ages. TCRdb re-derived calls from the 5' RACE reads in MiXCR, one entry per CDR3 protein. This sample has fewer than 800,000 distinct CDR3 sequences, with 45% to 50% found just once. The sequenced material came from blood. The source of these receptors is a woman in her fifties or sixties in good health. Each CDR3 is given with its conserved first and last residue. D genes are given only for firm matches. A row's size may be missing; if present it is once, few, many or a size class.

v_call	j_call	d_call	clone_size	cdr3_nt	cdr3_aa
TRBV7-2	TRBJ2-7	NA	many	TGTGCCAGCAGCTTAAGTGGGGGCGGCGGAGGTTACGAGCAGTACTTC	CASSLSGGGGGYEQYF
TRBV9	TRBJ1-2	TRBD1	few	TGTGCCAGCAGCCTAATCTCGGACAGGGGGGGAAGGGGCTACACCTTC	CASSLISDRGGRGYTF
TRBV7-2	TRBJ1-4	TRBD1	NA	TGTGCCAGCAGCCCGGGACAGTTGGATGAAAAACTGTTTTTT	CASSPGQLDEKLFF
TRBV7-9	TRBJ2-4	NA	NA	TGTGCCAGCAGCCCTTTTGTCCGGCAAAACATTCAGTACTTC	CASSPFVRQNIQYF
TRBV20-1	TRBJ1-1	NA	NA	TGCAGTGCTAGAGATGCGGGCGAGGAGGAAGCTTTCTTT	CSARDAGEEEAFF
TRBV29-1	TRBJ2-1	TRBD2	NA	TGCAGCGTTGTGGGTCTAGCGGGAGAGAATGAGCAGTTCTTC	CSVVGLAGENEQFF
TRBV4-3	TRBJ2-3	NA	NA	TGCGCCAGCAGCCAAGTCCCTCCGGGCCCCAGCCGCCCAGATACGCAGTATTTT	CASSQVPPGPSRPDTQYF
TRBV6-2/TRBV6-3	TRBJ1-1	NA	NA	TGTGCCAGCAGTTTAGAAACTTCGAGGGGGAACACTGAAGCTTTCTTT	CASSLETSRGNTEAFF
TRBV28	TRBJ2-1	TRBD1	NA	TGTGCCAGCAGTTGGACAGGGATTCCCTACAATGAGCAGTTCTTC	CASSWTGIPYNEQFF
TRBV3-1	TRBJ2-3	NA	NA	TGTGCCAGCAGCCAAGCAACAGGGAGTCTCGATACGCAGTATTTT	CASSQATGSLDTQYF
TRBV6-1	TRBJ1-5	TRBD1	NA	TGTGCCAGGTCCAGGGGGCCGGATCAGCCCCAGCATTTT	CARSRGPDQPQHF
TRBV2	TRBJ2-4	NA	NA	TGTGCCAGCAGTGAGGGTTTTATAGCCAAAAACATTCAGTACTTC	CASSEGFIAKNIQYF
TRBV7-3	TRBJ2-5	NA	NA	TGTGCCAGCAGCTTCAGGTACCAAGAGACCCAGTACTTC	CASSFRYQETQYF
TRBV7-9	TRBJ1-4	NA	NA	TGTGCCAGCAGCTTAGGCAGGGTTGGGGAAAAACTGTTTTTT	CASSLGRVGEKLFF
TRBV6-2/TRBV6-3	TRBJ2-1	TRBD1	few	TGTGCCAGCAGTCGACAGGGTCTTAATGAGCAGTTCTTC	CASSRQGLNEQFF
TRBV6-5	TRBJ2-4	NA	NA	TGTGCCGGCGCTTCAGGGGAGGACAAAAACATTCAGTACTTC	CAGASGEDKNIQYF
TRBV20-1	TRBJ1-2	NA	few	TGCAGTGCGGCAGGACATAACTATGGCTACACCTTC	CSAAGHNYGYTF
TRBV20-1	TRBJ2-7	TRBD2	many	TGCAGTGCTAGAGATTATGGGGGGGACTACGAGCAGTACTTC	CSARDYGGDYEQYF
TRBV24-1	TRBJ1-2	NA	NA	TGTGCCACCAGTGATTGGAAAGGGGACTATGGCTACACCTTC	CATSDWKGDYGYTF
TRBV27	TRBJ2-4	NA	few	TGTGCCAGCAGTTTATGGGCGGGCACCAAAGGAGACATTCAGTACTTC	CASSLWAGTKGDIQYF
TRBV20-1	TRBJ2-1	NA	NA	TGCAGTGCTAGATTAGGGGGGGGCAATTCTGAGCAGTTCTTC	CSARLGGGNSEQFF
TRBV21-1	TRBJ2-4	NA	NA	TGTGCCAGCAGCAAAAACCTGATCAAAAACATTCAGTACTTC	CASSKNLIKNIQYF
TRBV11-2	TRBJ2-5	NA	many	TGTGCCAGCAGCAGGGGGGGACAGACAGAGACCCAGTACTTC	CASSRGGQTETQYF
TRBV4-1	TRBJ2-3	TRBD2	NA	TGCGCCAGCAGCCAAGGGGGACTAGCGGGAGGACAAGATACGCAGTATTTT	CASSQGGLAGGQDTQYF
TRBV28	TRBJ2-6	TRBD1	NA	TGTGCCAGCAGCCTCACGACAGGGGGTTTCTCTGGGGCCAACGTCCTGACTTTC	CASSLTTGGFSGANVLTF
TRBV7-6	TRBJ2-7	TRBD2	NA	TGTGCCAGCAGCTTAGGGACTAGCGGGAGGCGTTTCTACGAGCAGTACTTC	CASSLGTSGRRFYEQYF
TRBV20-1	TRBJ1-2	TRBD1	NA	TGCAGTGCTTTCGCAGACAGGGGGCTCTATGGCTACACCTTC	CSAFADRGLYGYTF
TRBV7-8	TRBJ2-3	TRBD1	NA	TGTGCCAGCAGCCTACGACAGGGGGAAACAGATACGCAGTATTTT	CASSLRQGETDTQYF
TRBV7-2	TRBJ2-7	TRBD2	many	TGTGCCAGCAGCTTGAGGACTAGCGGGACCTACGAGCAGTACTTC	CASSLRTSGTYEQYF
TRBV7-8	TRBJ2-7	NA	NA	TGTGCCAGCAGCCCCGTGAAGGGCTTATACGAGCAGTACTTC	CASSPVKGLYEQYF
TRBV5-1	TRBJ1-1	TRBD1	few	TGCGCCAGCAGCCCGACAGGGGACACTGAAGCTTTCTTT	CASSPTGDTEAFF
TRBV5-1	TRBJ1-1	TRBD1	NA	TGCGCCAGCAGCTTAGCAGGGGGGGTGAACACTGAAGCTTTCTTT	CASSLAGGVNTEAFF
TRBV6-1	TRBJ2-5	TRBD1	NA	TGTGCCAGCTATGACAGGGCCGTTCAAGAGACCCAGTACTTC	CASYDRAVQETQYF
TRBV20-1	TRBJ2-7	TRBD1	once	TGCAGTGCTAGAGATTTTAGGACAGGGGTGCACGAGCAGTACTTC	CSARDFRTGVHEQYF
TRBV7-2	TRBJ2-2	NA	NA	TGTGCCAGCAGCTCTCGACCCGACGGGGAGCTGTTTTTT	CASSSRPDGELFF
TRBV3-1	TRBJ2-6	NA	few	TGTGCCAGCAGCCAAGACGGAACCCTCCTGACTTTC	CASSQDGTLLTF
TRBV10-3	TRBJ2-3	NA	NA	TGTGCCATCAGGGGCGGTACCACAGATATGCAGTATTTT	CAIRGGTTDMQYF
TRBV7-2	TRBJ2-2	TRBD1	NA	TGTGCCAGCACCATAGACAGGGGTTGGAGCGGGGAGCTGTTTTTT	CASTIDRGWSGELFF
TRBV28	TRBJ1-4	NA	NA	TGTGCCAGCAAACCTAGGTCCTGGCGGAGGGATGAAAAACTGTTTTTT	CASKPRSWRRDEKLFF
TRBV28	TRBJ2-7	TRBD2	NA	TGTGCCAACAGTTTAACTAGCGGGCCTAACAATGAGCAGTACTTC	CANSLTSGPNNEQYF
TRBV29-1	TRBJ1-1	TRBD1	few	TGCAGCGTTGATAAACAGGGGGCCACTGAAGCTTTCTTT	CSVDKQGATEAFF
TRBV6-2/TRBV6-3	TRBJ2-7	TRBD1	NA	TGTGCCAGCAGTCCCCCCGGGACAGGTGAGAGGGAGCAGTACTTC	CASSPPGTGEREQYF
TRBV4-2	TRBJ2-7	NA	once	TGTGCCAGCAGCCAAGATTGGGCAAACGAGCAGTACTTC	CASSQDWANEQYF
TRBV9	TRBJ2-3	TRBD2	few	TGTGCCAGCAGCGCCGGGACTAGCGGCCGAAAAAGGCCAGATACGCAGTATTTT	CASSAGTSGRKRPDTQYF
TRBV7-2	TRBJ2-1	NA	NA	TGTGCCAGCAGCTTCACGGGTAGCTCCTACAATGAGCAGTTCTTC	CASSFTGSSYNEQFF
TRBV27	TRBJ2-5	TRBD2	NA	TGTGCCGGCAGTTTGCTTGAGGGACTAGCGGGAGGAGGGCAGTACTTC	CAGSLLEGLAGGGQYF
TRBV9	TRBJ2-2	TRBD2	once	TGTGCCTGCAGCGTAGAGGGCGGGAGTGGCACCGGGGAGCTGTTTTTT	CACSVEGGSGTGELFF
TRBV29-1	TRBJ2-5	TRBD1	NA	TGCAGCGCTGGGGGACAGGCTAACTATGAGCAGTACTTC	CSAGGQANYEQYF
TRBV6-2/TRBV6-3	TRBJ2-5	TRBD2	few	TGTGCCAGCAGACGCCGGAGTAGCGGGAGGTCCGGGGTTGAGACCCAGTACTTC	CASRRRSSGRSGVETQYF
TRBV7-2	TRBJ2-7	NA	NA	TGTGCCAGCAGGCGCCAGGGGGGTCCCTCCTACGAGCAGTACTTC	CASRRQGGPSYEQYF